The rows below give T cell receptor beta chains drawn from one sample of a study of cytomegalovirus exposure and HLA in healthy donors. Method: immunoSEQ multiplex PCR; TCRdb's copy keeps in-frame clones and lacks some. The repertoire consists of approximately 170,000 clones, with approximately 67% occurring once and the leading ten covering 3.5% to 5%. The source material was PBMCs. The source is a woman aged 18-29 years in good health and CMV-seropositive. Each CDR3 is given with its conserved first and last residue. D genes are given only for firm matches. For some rows the clone size is stated as once, few or many, or as a class when expanded; others skip it.

clone size	CDR3 length	V gene	D gene	J gene	CDR3 DNA	CDR3 protein
few	16	TRBV4-3	NA	TRBJ1-4	TGCGCCAGCAGCCCTCGACAGGTGACAACTAATGAAAAACTGTTTTTT	CASSPRQVTTNEKLFF
NA	13	TRBV19	TRBD2	TRBJ2-1	TGTGCCAGTAGAAGGCGGGGGGGGCATGAGCAGTTCTTC	CASRRRGGHEQFF
NA	13	TRBV27	TRBD2	TRBJ2-7	TGTGCCAGCAGTTCGGGGGGCTCCTACGAGCAGTACTTC	CASSSGGSYEQYF
NA	15	TRBV10-1	TRBD1	TRBJ2-5	TGCGCCAGCAGGCATCACAGGGGCAACCAAGAGACCCAGTACTTC	CASRHHRGNQETQYF
once	14	TRBV2	NA	TRBJ2-7	TGTGCCAGCAGTGAAGCGCTTTCGGGGTACGAGCAGTACTTC	CASSEALSGYEQYF
NA	14	TRBV15	NA	TRBJ2-7	TGTGCCACCAGGGAACTAAGGGACATCGGCGAGCAGTACTTC	CATRELRDIGEQYF
NA	18	TRBV27	NA	TRBJ1-5	TGTGCCAGCAGTTCCTACCCCATTGACATGGCAAGCAATCAGCCCCAGCATTTT	CASSSYPIDMASNQPQHF
NA	16	TRBV7-3	NA	TRBJ2-3	TGTGCCAGCAGCCCTTACTTACGTTCTAGCACAGATACGCAGTATTTT	CASSPYLRSSTDTQYF
NA	14	TRBV27	NA	TRBJ2-3	TGTGCCAGCAGTTTTAGGGGGTCCACAGATACGCAGTATTTT	CASSFRGSTDTQYF
NA	15	TRBV7-9	TRBD1	TRBJ2-7	TGTGCCAGCAGCTTTCAGGGGACAGGGCGCTACGAGCAGTACTTC	CASSFQGTGRYEQYF
NA	15	TRBV7-6	TRBD1	TRBJ2-7	TGTGCCAGCAGCGTCGGACAGGGGGATTATTACGAGCAGTACTTC	CASSVGQGDYYEQYF
NA	16	TRBV5-1	TRBD2	TRBJ2-3	TGCGCCAGCAGCTTGGCCACTAGCGGTAGCACAGATACGCAGTATTTT	CASSLATSGSTDTQYF
NA	14	TRBV30	TRBD1	TRBJ1-2	TGTGCCTGGAGTGTCCGGACAGGGACGGGTGGCTACACCTTC	CAWSVRTGTGGYTF
few	18	TRBV6-1	NA	TRBJ2-1	TGTGCCAGCAGTGAAGCGCTTCTTGAGAGGGTAGTCGTGGATGAGCAGTTCTTC	CASSEALLERVVVDEQFF
NA	16	TRBV18	TRBD1	TRBJ1-3	TGTGCCAGCTCTCTAAATTCAGGGGGCCCTGGAAACACCATATATTTT	CASSLNSGGPGNTIYF
NA	15	TRBV10-3	TRBD1	TRBJ1-2	TGTGCCATGGGGGTGGGACAGGGGCCATACTATGGCTACACCTTC	CAMGVGQGPYYGYTF
few	14	TRBV25-1	NA	TRBJ1-2	TGTGCCAGCAGTGCCCTAGGAGACCCGGGGGGCTACACCTTC	CASSALGDPGGYTF
few	13	TRBV27	NA	TRBJ1-2	TGTGCCAGCAGTTTATCGCAGGGGTCTGGCTACACCTTC	CASSLSQGSGYTF
NA	19	TRBV27	TRBD2	TRBJ2-2	TGTGCCAGCAGCTGGAGGGCTAGCGGGGCCACCTTGAGTACCGGGGAGCTGTTTTTT	CASSWRASGATLSTGELFF
NA	15	TRBV2	NA	TRBJ2-2	TGTGCCAGCAGAACCAGGGGTTTGGGCACCGGGGAGCTGTTTTTT	CASRTRGLGTGELFF
NA	15	TRBV30	NA	TRBJ2-7	TGTGCCTGGAGTGTACATTCGGGTCTTTACTACGAGCAGTACTTC	CAWSVHSGLYYEQYF
NA	13	TRBV27	NA	TRBJ2-7	TGTGCCAGCAGTTTATCGAACTACGCCGAGCAGTACTTC	CASSLSNYAEQYF
NA	16	TRBV30	NA	TRBJ2-5	TGTGCCTGGAGTCCCCCCGGGCACCCGAGGGGGGAGACCCAGTACTTC	CAWSPPGHPRGETQYF
NA	18	TRBV25-1	TRBD1	TRBJ1-1	TGTGCCAGCAGTTCTCCGGGACAGGGTGATTGGATGAACACTGAAGCTTTCTTT	CASSSPGQGDWMNTEAFF
NA	11	TRBV27	TRBD1	TRBJ1-3	TGTGCCAGCAGTGCGGGACAGGCCTTGGGTTTT	CASSAGQALGF
few	14	TRBV5-1	NA	TRBJ1-1	TGCGCCAGCAGAGCTACAGGGCTGAACACTGAAGCTTTCTTT	CASRATGLNTEAFF
few	15	TRBV9	TRBD1	TRBJ1-1	TGTGCCAGCAGCGACAGTCAGGGGGTGAACACTGAAGCTTTCTTT	CASSDSQGVNTEAFF
NA	13	TRBV5-1	NA	TRBJ2-5	TGCGCCAGCAGCTTGGAAGGAGAAGAGACCCAGTACTTC	CASSLEGEETQYF
NA	16	TRBV19	TRBD2	TRBJ2-1	TGTGCCAGTTTCCCCGGGGGGATTCCCACCTACAATGAGCAGTTCTTC	CASFPGGIPTYNEQFF
NA	16	TRBV27	TRBD2	TRBJ2-1	TGTGCCAGCAGTTTATTGACTAGCGGGGTTCGCCGCGAGCAGTTCTTC	CASSLLTSGVRREQFF
NA	15	TRBV4-3	TRBD1	TRBJ2-2	TGCGCCAGCTCGATAGGACAGGGAGGAACCGGGGAGCTGTTTTTT	CASSIGQGGTGELFF
NA	15	TRBV7-9	NA	TRBJ1-2	TGTGCCAGCAGCTTAGAGGAGGGTGCAAACTATGGCTACACCTTC	CASSLEEGANYGYTF
NA	16	TRBV6-5	NA	TRBJ2-6	TGTGCCAGCAGTTTGGTTCCAGGGACTGGGGCCAACGTCCTGACTTTC	CASSLVPGTGANVLTF
NA	13	TRBV29-1	NA	TRBJ2-7	TGCAGCGCTAGTAAATGGGGCCCCTACGAGCAGTACTTC	CSASKWGPYEQYF
once	11	TRBV30	NA	TRBJ1-4	TGTGCCTGGAGTGTACGGGAAAAACTGTTTTTT	CAWSVREKLFF
NA	15	TRBV27	NA	TRBJ1-2	TGTGCCAGCAGTTTACAGGTCTTAGGGGGAGCTGGCTACACCTTC	CASSLQVLGGAGYTF
NA	11	TRBV2	NA	TRBJ2-1	TGTGCCAGCTTCTCGGGGAAAAGACAGTTCTTC	CASFSGKRQFF
NA	13	TRBV5-1	NA	TRBJ2-4	TGCGCCAGCAGCCCCCCCGGGAAAAACATTCAGTACTTC	CASSPPGKNIQYF
NA	13	TRBV2	TRBD1	TRBJ1-2	TGTGCCAGCAGTGCGGGCAGGGGGTCTGGCTACACCTTC	CASSAGRGSGYTF
NA	14	TRBV6-5	TRBD1	TRBJ1-4	TGTGCCAGCAGTTACGCACAGGGGGGTGAAAAACTGTTTTTT	CASSYAQGGEKLFF